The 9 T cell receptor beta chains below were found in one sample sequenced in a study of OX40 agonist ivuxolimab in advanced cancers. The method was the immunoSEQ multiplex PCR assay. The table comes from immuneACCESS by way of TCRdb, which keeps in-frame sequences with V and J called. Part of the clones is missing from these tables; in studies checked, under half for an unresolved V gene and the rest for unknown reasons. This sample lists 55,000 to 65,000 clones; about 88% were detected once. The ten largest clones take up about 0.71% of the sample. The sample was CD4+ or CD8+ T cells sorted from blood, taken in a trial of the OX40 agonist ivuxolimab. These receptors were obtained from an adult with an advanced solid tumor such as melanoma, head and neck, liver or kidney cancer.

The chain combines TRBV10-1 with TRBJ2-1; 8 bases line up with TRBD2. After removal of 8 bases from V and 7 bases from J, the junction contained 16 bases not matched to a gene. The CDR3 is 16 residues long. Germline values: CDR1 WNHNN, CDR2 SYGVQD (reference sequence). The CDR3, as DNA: TGCGCCAGCTTTCTCGGGTCCAGCGGGAGCGGTAATGAGCAGTTCTTC. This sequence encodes CASFLGSSGSGNEQFF.

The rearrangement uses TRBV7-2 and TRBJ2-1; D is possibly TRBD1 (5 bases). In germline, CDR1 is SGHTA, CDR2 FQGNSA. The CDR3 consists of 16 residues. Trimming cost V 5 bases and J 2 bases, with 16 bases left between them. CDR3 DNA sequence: TGTGCCAGCAGCCCATCGACAGCTGTACCCTACAATGAGCAGTTCTTC. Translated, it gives CASSPSTAVPYNEQFF. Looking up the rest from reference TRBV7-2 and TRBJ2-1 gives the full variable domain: GAGVSQSPSNKVTEKGKDVELRCDPISGHTALYWYRQSLGQGLEFLIYFQGNSAPDKSGLPSDRFSAERTGGSVSTLTIQRTQQEDSAVYLCASSPSTAVPYNEQFFGPGTRLTVL.

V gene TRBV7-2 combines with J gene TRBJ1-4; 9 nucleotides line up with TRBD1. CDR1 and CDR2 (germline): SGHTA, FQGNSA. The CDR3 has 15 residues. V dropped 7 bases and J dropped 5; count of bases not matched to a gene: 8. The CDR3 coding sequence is TGTGCCAGCACCACTGTGACAGGGGGAAATGAAAAACTGTTTTTT. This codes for CASTTVTGGNEKLFF.

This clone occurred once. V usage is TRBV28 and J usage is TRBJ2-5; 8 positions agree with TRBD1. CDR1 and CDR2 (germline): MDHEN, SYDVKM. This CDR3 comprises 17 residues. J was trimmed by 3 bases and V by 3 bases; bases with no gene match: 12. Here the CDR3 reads CASSLFGQGAAKETQYF. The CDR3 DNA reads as TGTGCCAGCAGTTTGTTTGGCCAGGGGGCGGCCAAAGAGACCCAGTACTTC.

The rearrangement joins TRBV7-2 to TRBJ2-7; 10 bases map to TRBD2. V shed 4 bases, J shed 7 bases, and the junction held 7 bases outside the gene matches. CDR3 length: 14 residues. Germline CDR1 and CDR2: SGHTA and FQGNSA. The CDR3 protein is CASSSTGLATEQYF. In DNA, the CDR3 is TGTGCCAGCAGCTCTACGGGACTAGCGACAGAGCAGTACTTC.

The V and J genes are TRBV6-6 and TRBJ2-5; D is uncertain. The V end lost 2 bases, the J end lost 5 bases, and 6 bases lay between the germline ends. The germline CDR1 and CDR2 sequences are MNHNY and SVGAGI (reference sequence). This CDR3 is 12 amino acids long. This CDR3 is CASSYPGETQYF. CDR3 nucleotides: TGTGCCAGCAGTTACCCCGGGGAGACCCAGTACTTC.

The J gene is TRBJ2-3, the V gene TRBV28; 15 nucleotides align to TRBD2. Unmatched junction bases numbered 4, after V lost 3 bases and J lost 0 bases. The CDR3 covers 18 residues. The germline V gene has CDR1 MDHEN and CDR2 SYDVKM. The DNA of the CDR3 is TGTGCCAGCAGTTTTGGACTAGCGGGAGGGTTCAGCACAGATACGCAGTATTTT. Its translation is CASSFGLAGGFSTDTQYF.

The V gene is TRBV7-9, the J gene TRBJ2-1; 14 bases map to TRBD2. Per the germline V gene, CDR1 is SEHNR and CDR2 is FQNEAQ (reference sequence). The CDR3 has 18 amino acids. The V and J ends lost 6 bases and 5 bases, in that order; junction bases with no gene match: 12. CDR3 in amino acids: CASRRTGTSGSPNNEQFF. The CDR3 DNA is TGTGCCAGCAGACGAACCGGGACTAGCGGGAGCCCGAACAATGAGCAGTTCTTC.

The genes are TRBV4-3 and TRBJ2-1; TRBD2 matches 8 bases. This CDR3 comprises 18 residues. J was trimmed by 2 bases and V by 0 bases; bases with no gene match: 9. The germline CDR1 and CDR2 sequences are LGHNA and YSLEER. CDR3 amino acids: CASSQEPSGYRTYNEQFF. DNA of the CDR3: TGCGCCAGCAGCCAAGAACCTAGCGGGTATCGCACCTACAATGAGCAGTTCTTC.